This T cell receptor beta chain originates from a study of blood T cells in healthy people across ages. This clonotype was seen only a few times. Its antigen is not identified. Sample-barcoded 5' priming and a J-beta primer mix drove a second PCR of 7 to 11 cycles. MiXCR, run by TCRdb on the 5' RACE reads, gives a single entry per CDR3 protein. This table holds about 1.6 million distinct CDR3 sequences, approximately 32% found once. Points from the study as a whole: Among long-lived donors, naive CD4+ cells were more numerous and diversity higher than in aged donors.

Looked up from germline, CDR1 is SGHRS and CDR2 is YFSETQ. This CDR3 spans 13 amino acids. V lost 4 bases to trimming and J lost 4 bases, with 12 bases between them. The chain combines TRBV5-1 with TRBJ2-7; D not certain. The sequencing input was blood. The origin of this receptor is a woman aged 25 to 39 in good health. CDR3 sequence reads: CASSRSLKYEQYF. CDR3 in DNA: TGCGCCAGCAGCCGATCCCTAAAGTACGAGCAGTACTTC. The variable domain in full, with the rest retrieved from reference TRBV5-1 and TRBJ2-7, is KAGVTQTPRYLIKTRGQQVTLSCSPISGHRSVSWYQQTPGQGLQFLFEYFSETQRNKGNFPGRFSGRQFSNSRSEMNVSTLELGDSALYLCASSRSLKYEQYFGPGTRLTVT.